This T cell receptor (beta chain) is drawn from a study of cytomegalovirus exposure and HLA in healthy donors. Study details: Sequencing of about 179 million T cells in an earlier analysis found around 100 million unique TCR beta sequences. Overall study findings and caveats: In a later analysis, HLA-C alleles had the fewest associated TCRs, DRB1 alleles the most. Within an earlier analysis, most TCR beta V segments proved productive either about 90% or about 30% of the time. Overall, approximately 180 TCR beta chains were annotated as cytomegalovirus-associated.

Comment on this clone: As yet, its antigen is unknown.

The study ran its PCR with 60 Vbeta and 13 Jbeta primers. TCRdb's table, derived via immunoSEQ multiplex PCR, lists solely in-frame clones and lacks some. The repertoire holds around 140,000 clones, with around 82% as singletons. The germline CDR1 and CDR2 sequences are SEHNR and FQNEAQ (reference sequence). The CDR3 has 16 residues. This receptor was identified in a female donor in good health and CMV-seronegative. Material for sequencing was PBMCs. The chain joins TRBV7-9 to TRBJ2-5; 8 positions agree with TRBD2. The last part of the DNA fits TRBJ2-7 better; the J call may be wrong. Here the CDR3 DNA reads TGTGCCAGCAGCCCCGACCTACTAGCGGCAACATACGAGCAGTACTTC. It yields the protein CASSPDLLAATYEQYF.